The TCR beta chain described here comes from a study of shared clonotypes between healthy human individuals. Trimming removed 6 bases from V and 4 bases from J, with 4 bases in between. The CDR3 spans 11 residues. CDR1 is MDHEN, CDR2 SYDVKM, per germline. CD8 memory pooled CD45RO+ cells and CCR7-negative CD45RA+ TemRA cells. The method was immunoSEQ multiplex PCR; TCRdb's version includes in-frame clones alone and lacks a portion of them. The sample shows 400,000 or so clones, 96% of them seen only once. Input material: memory CD8+ T cells sorted from blood. Specified subset: CD45RO+ cells pooled with CCR7-negative TemRA cells. This chain connects TRBV28 to TRBJ2-1; D unclear. The sequence was collected from a man aged 30 to 39 in good health. CDR3: CASRRYNEQFF. DNA for the CDR3: TGTGCCAGCAGACGATACAATGAGCAGTTCTTC.